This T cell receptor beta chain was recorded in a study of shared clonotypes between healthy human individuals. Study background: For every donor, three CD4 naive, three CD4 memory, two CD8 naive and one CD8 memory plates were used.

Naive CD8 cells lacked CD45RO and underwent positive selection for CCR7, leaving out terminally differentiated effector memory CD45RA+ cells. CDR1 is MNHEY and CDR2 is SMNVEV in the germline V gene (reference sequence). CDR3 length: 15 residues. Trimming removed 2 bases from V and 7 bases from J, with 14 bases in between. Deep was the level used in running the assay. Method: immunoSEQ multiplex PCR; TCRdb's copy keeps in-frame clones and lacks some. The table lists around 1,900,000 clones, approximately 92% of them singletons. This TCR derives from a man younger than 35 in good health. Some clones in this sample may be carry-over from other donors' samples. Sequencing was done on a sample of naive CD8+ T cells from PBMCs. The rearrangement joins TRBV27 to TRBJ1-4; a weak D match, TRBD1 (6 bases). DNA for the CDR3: TGTGCCAGCAGTTTAGCAGGGGCAGATCGTGAAAAACTGTTTTTT. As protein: CASSLAGADREKLFF.